One sample yielded the 3 T cell receptor beta chains listed below, sequenced in a study of blood T cell repertoires in COVID-19. Measured with immunoSEQ multiplex PCR; TCRdb has only the in-frame clones, and not every one. The table records 88,000 or so clones, approximately 85% of them present only once. The sequencing sample was made of peripheral blood. Receptors originate from a man aged 60 to 69 with acute or convalescent COVID-19.

The J gene is TRBJ2-2, the V gene TRBV27; TRBD2 agrees at 7 bases. CDR1 and CDR2 (germline): MNHEY, SMNVEV (reference sequence). CDR3 size: 15 residues. V gave up 6 bases and J gave up 0 bases; unmatched junction bases: 4. The CDR3 coding sequence is TGTGCCAGCAGCTGGAGCGGGACGAACACCGGGGAGCTGTTTTTT. This gives the protein CASSWSGTNTGELFF.

Many counts were recorded for this clone. The chain is built from TRBV9 and TRBJ2-7; D not certain. There are 12 residues in the CDR3. Looked up from germline, CDR1 is SGDLS and CDR2 is YYNGEE. V lost 3 bases and J lost 3, with 7 bases in between. CDR3 in amino acids: CASSGAGYEQYF. CDR3 DNA sequence: TGTGCCAGCAGCGGCGCCGGCTACGAGCAGTACTTC.

V gene TRBV30 combines with J gene TRBJ1-4, with 8 bases lining up with TRBD1. V lost 0 bases, J lost 10 bases, and 4 bases stayed unmatched. This CDR3 has 13 residues. Germline V gene sequence: CDR1 GTSNPN, CDR2 SVGIG (reference sequence). The CDR3 DNA is TGTGCCTGGAGTGTTGACAGGGGAGGAAAACTGTTTTTT. The encoded protein is CAWSVDRGGKLFF.